A selection of T cell receptor beta chains follows, all from one sample in a study of blood T cell repertoires in COVID-19. Method: immunoSEQ multiplex PCR; TCRdb's copy keeps in-frame clones and lacks some. The sample lists roughly 230,000 clones, around 80% occurring once. Input material: peripheral blood. These receptors were obtained from a man in his forties with active or convalescent COVID-19. Both conserved end residues are part of each CDR3. Each record gives: V gene, J gene, clone size, D gene, CDR3 DNA, CDR3 protein. D genes are given only for firm matches. The size of a clone is reported for some rows only, either as once, few or many, or as a class for expanded clones.

TRBV30	TRBJ1-1	few	TRBD1	TGTGCCTGGAGCCCCAGGGGGCGTTTCGGTGAAGCTTTCTTT	CAWSPRGRFGEAFF
TRBV6-2/TRBV6-3	TRBJ2-3	NA	NA	TGTGCCAGCAGTGAGGACAGCAGCACAGATACGCAGTATTTT	CASSEDSSTDTQYF
TRBV15	TRBJ2-2	NA	NA	TGTGCCACCAGCAGAGGCCCGGGCACCGGGGAGCTGTTTTTT	CATSRGPGTGELFF
TRBV6-5	TRBJ1-2	NA	NA	TGTGCCAGCAGTTATTGGGGCGACTATGGCTACACCTTC	CASSYWGDYGYTF
TRBV18	TRBJ2-7	NA	NA	TGTGCCAGCTCACCAAGCGCGTCGCGGTACGAGCAGTACTTC	CASSPSASRYEQYF
TRBV24-1	TRBJ2-5	NA	TRBD2	TGTGCCACCAGTGATTCAAAAGCGGGGTATCTCCCTGTCGAGACCCAGTACTTC	CATSDSKAGYLPVETQYF
TRBV19	TRBJ1-6	NA	NA	TGTGCCAGTAGTAAAACGGGTGACAATTCACCCCTCCACTTT	CASSKTGDNSPLHF
TRBV7-9	TRBJ2-3	NA	NA	TGTGCCAGCAGCTCTTCCATTCTGGCGGCCCATAGCACAGATACGCAGTATTTT	CASSSSILAAHSTDTQYF
TRBV7-2	TRBJ2-3	NA	NA	TGTGCCAGCAGCTTAGTGGGACAAACTACAGATACGCAGTATTTT	CASSLVGQTTDTQYF
TRBV4-1	TRBJ1-2	NA	TRBD1	TGCGCCAGCAGCCCAAGGAGACAGGGACGGGCTGGCTATGGCTACACCTTC	CASSPRRQGRAGYGYTF
TRBV9	TRBJ1-5	NA	NA	TGTGCCAGCAGCTCACAGGCCTATAGCAATCAGCCCCAGCATTTT	CASSSQAYSNQPQHF
TRBV7-2	TRBJ1-4	NA	NA	TGTGCCAGCAGCACCTTCCGGGACTTAAAGGAAAAACTGTTTTTT	CASSTFRDLKEKLFF
TRBV27	TRBJ2-5	once	TRBD2	TGTGCCAGCAGTTTGTCCGTCGTATATCCGGGAGGACCTAGGGAGACCCAGTACTTC	CASSLSVVYPGGPRETQYF
TRBV24-1	TRBJ1-2	NA	NA	TGTGCCACCAGTGATTCCTACGGCTACACCTTC	CATSDSYGYTF
TRBV10-3	TRBJ2-1	NA	TRBD1	TGTGCCATCACTTCACCGGGACAGGGGGCGAATGAGCAGTTCTTC	CAITSPGQGANEQFF
TRBV30	TRBJ1-1	NA	TRBD1	TGTGCCTGGGGGACAGGGATGAACACTGAAGCTTTCTTT	CAWGTGMNTEAFF
TRBV30	TRBJ1-6	NA	TRBD1	TGTGCCTGGAGTCGTGGGACAGATAATTCACCCCTCCACTTT	CAWSRGTDNSPLHF
TRBV7-2	TRBJ2-7	NA	TRBD2	TGTGCCAGCAGCCCACGGGGGGGGCTGGACGAGCAGTACTTC	CASSPRGGLDEQYF
TRBV19	TRBJ1-2	NA	NA	TGTGCCAGTAGGGGGCATACAGGGAATGGCTACACCTTC	CASRGHTGNGYTF
TRBV15	TRBJ2-7	NA	TRBD1	TGTGCCACCAGCCCAGGAGGAAGGACAGGTCCCTACGAGCAGTACTTC	CATSPGGRTGPYEQYF
TRBV11-1	TRBJ2-5	NA	NA	TGTGCCAGCAGCTTTCAGGGCGGCCAAGAGACCCAGTACTTC	CASSFQGGQETQYF
TRBV5-1	TRBJ1-2	NA	TRBD1	TGCGCCAGCAGCCTAGACAGGGATGGCTACACCTTC	CASSLDRDGYTF
TRBV19	TRBJ1-2	NA	TRBD1	TGTGCCAGTAGTATAGCAGACAGGGACTATGGCTACACCTTC	CASSIADRDYGYTF
TRBV21-1	TRBJ1-2	NA	NA	TGTGCCAGCAGCCGGGACCGGGACAGCTATGGCTACACCTTC	CASSRDRDSYGYTF
TRBV19	TRBJ2-1	NA	TRBD1	TGTGCCAGTACCCCCGGACAGGGCTCCTACAATGAGCAGTTCTTC	CASTPGQGSYNEQFF
TRBV5-1	TRBJ2-1	NA	TRBD2	TGCGCCAGCAGCTTGGGGACGGGAGGATACAATGAGCAGTTCTTC	CASSLGTGGYNEQFF
TRBV28	TRBJ1-3	NA	NA	TGTGCCAGCAGCCTATGGGCAGGGTCAAGTGGAAACACCATATATTTT	CASSLWAGSSGNTIYF
TRBV11-3	TRBJ2-7	NA	TRBD2	TGTGCCAGCAGCTTTGGTAGTAGCGGGAGGGCCTACGAGCAGTACTTC	CASSFGSSGRAYEQYF
TRBV27	TRBJ1-1	NA	TRBD1	TGTGCCAGCCAAAGGACAGGGTGGAACACTGAAGCTTTCTTT	CASQRTGWNTEAFF
TRBV2	TRBJ2-7	NA	TRBD2	TGTGCCAGCAGTGAAAATAGCGGGATCCCCGAGCAGTACTTC	CASSENSGIPEQYF
TRBV10-3	TRBJ1-1	few	NA	TGTGCCATCAGCCCACAGGGTAACACTGAAGCTTTCTTT	CAISPQGNTEAFF
TRBV6-6	TRBJ1-5	few	NA	TGTGCCAGCAGCTTCCAGGAGGACAATCAGCCCCAGCATTTT	CASSFQEDNQPQHF
TRBV30	TRBJ1-5	NA	TRBD1	TGTGCCTGGAGCAGGAAACAGGGGACGCAGCCCCAGCATTTT	CAWSRKQGTQPQHF
TRBV28	TRBJ1-1	NA	TRBD1	TGTGCCAGCGGACAGGTAGAAGCTTTCTTT	CASGQVEAFF
TRBV27	TRBJ2-1	NA	TRBD1	TGTGCCAGCAGTTATAATCAGGGGGCGAACCACAATGAGCAGTTCTTC	CASSYNQGANHNEQFF
TRBV7-3	TRBJ2-1	NA	TRBD2	TGTGCCAGCAGCTTAGGGTATAGCGGGGGGCTATACAATGAGCAGTTCTTC	CASSLGYSGGLYNEQFF
TRBV9	TRBJ1-5	NA	NA	TGTGCCAGCAGCGTAGGGAGTCAGAGCAATCAGCCCCAGCATTTT	CASSVGSQSNQPQHF
TRBV11-2	TRBJ2-5	NA	NA	TGTGCCAGCAGCCCCAGGCTTCCGTCATTACAAGAGACCCAGTACTTC	CASSPRLPSLQETQYF
TRBV5-1	TRBJ2-5	NA	TRBD2	TGCGCCAGCAGCTTGCGGCCTAGCGGGATTCAAGAGACCCAGTACTTC	CASSLRPSGIQETQYF
TRBV5-4	TRBJ2-5	NA	TRBD2	TGTGCCAGCAGCTTGAGGGGAGCGGGGGAGGAGACCCAGTACTTC	CASSLRGAGEETQYF
TRBV30	TRBJ1-2	NA	NA	TGTGCCTGGAGTGTTGCGGGGACCTACGGGGGCTACACCTTC	CAWSVAGTYGGYTF
TRBV30	TRBJ2-7	NA	NA	TGTGCCTGGAGTGTACATACCTACGAGCAGTACTTC	CAWSVHTYEQYF
TRBV30	TRBJ2-3	few	TRBD2	TGTGCCTGGTGTACTAGCGGGAAGAATACGCAGTATTTT	CAWCTSGKNTQYF
TRBV7-9	TRBJ1-1	NA	TRBD1	TGTGCCAGCAGCTTTGGTGGGACAGGGAACACTGAAGCTTTCTTT	CASSFGGTGNTEAFF
TRBV25-1	TRBJ2-5	NA	TRBD2	TGTGCCAGCAGTGAAGACGGGTGGGCGGGAGGAGAGACCCAGTACTTC	CASSEDGWAGGETQYF
TRBV7-8	TRBJ2-5	NA	NA	TGTGCCAGCAGCTTAGCGAGGTCACTTTCCGAAGAGACCCAGTACTTC	CASSLARSLSEETQYF
TRBV9	TRBJ2-4	NA	NA	TGTGCCAGCAGCCCCCAGGGCCAAAACATTCAGTACTTC	CASSPQGQNIQYF
TRBV4-3	TRBJ2-1	NA	TRBD2	TGCGCCAGCAGCCAAGAAGGGGGCGGGGGGGCTCCCTTCTTC	CASSQEGGGGAPFF
TRBV7-3	TRBJ2-1	NA	TRBD1	TGTGCCAGCAGCCCACGACAGGGAAACTCCTACAATGAGCAGTTCTTC	CASSPRQGNSYNEQFF
TRBV7-2	TRBJ1-4	NA	TRBD1	TGTGCCAGCAGCTCGGGACAGCTCCAAGAAAAACTGTTTTTT	CASSSGQLQEKLFF
TRBV5-1	TRBJ2-7	NA	NA	TGCGCCAGCAGCTTAATCTCCTCCTACGAGCAGTACTTC	CASSLISSYEQYF
TRBV9	TRBJ2-2	NA	TRBD1	TGTGCCAGCAGCGTAGGTGGGACAGGAATTAACGGGGAGCTGTTTTTT	CASSVGGTGINGELFF
TRBV5-1	TRBJ2-2	NA	NA	TGCGCCAGCAGCTCAGTGGGGCCCACGAACACCGGGGAGCTGTTTTTT	CASSSVGPTNTGELFF
TRBV27	TRBJ2-7	NA	NA	TGTGCCAGCAGTTTTAGAGACTCCTACGAGCAGTACTTC	CASSFRDSYEQYF
TRBV10-3	TRBJ2-7	NA	NA	TGTGCCATCAGTGACATGGCACTAGACTACGAGCAGTACTTC	CAISDMALDYEQYF
TRBV18	TRBJ2-1	few	NA	TGTGCCAGCTCACCAGCATCCCAGAATGAGCAGTTCTTC	CASSPASQNEQFF